These 25 T cell receptor beta chains were sequenced from one sample in a study of T cells after yellow fever vaccination. Each CDR3 protein gets one entry after TCRdb re-called the 5' RACE reads with MiXCR. The sample yields under 80,000 distinct CDR3 sequences, approximately 7.4% seen once. Sequenced material: CD8+ T cells sorted from PBMCs, taken 15 days after the yellow fever booster vaccination. The receptor source for this set is a man aged 25 to 40 who received the YFV17D yellow fever vaccine.

This clonotype was counted ten times or more. V gene TRBV27 combines with J gene TRBJ2-1, with D maybe TRBD2 (5 bases). Germline V lookup: CDR1 MNHEY, CDR2 SMNVEV (reference sequence). This CDR3 spans 12 amino acids. V was pared by 4 bases and J by 7 bases, with 8 bases between. The CDR3 nucleotides are TGTGCCAGCAGTTATAGCGCGAATGAGCAGTTCTTC. This translates into CASSYSANEQFF.

This clonotype showed up many times. V and J are TRBV10-2 and TRBJ1-1; possibly TRBD1 for D (6 bases). V lost 7 bases and J lost 4, with 13 bases in between. Looked up from germline, CDR1 is WSHSY and CDR2 is SAAADI. This CDR3 contains 13 residues. DNA for the CDR3: TGCGCCAGCACCCCCGGGGACATCACTGAAGCTTTCTTT. It is translated as CASTPGDITEAFF.

This clonotype was observed at least ten times. The V call is TRBV29-1, the J call TRBJ2-1; 7 bases fit TRBD2. CDR1 and CDR2 from the germline V gene are SQVTM and ANQGSEA. This CDR3 has 14 residues. The ends lost 4 bases at V and 2 bases at J; junction bases unmatched: 5. The CDR3 loop is CSVGGREPYNEQFF. CDR3 DNA: TGCAGCGTTGGGGGGAGGGAACCCTACAATGAGCAGTTCTTC.

This clonotype was seen many times. The chain is built from TRBV29-1 and TRBJ2-1; D call uncertain. Trimming shortened V by 6 bases and J by 6 bases, and 9 bases separated the two germline ends. CDR3 length: 11 residues. CDR1 and CDR2 from the germline V gene are SQVTM and ANQGSEA. The CDR3 loop reads CSVPASNEQFF. The DNA of the CDR3 is TGCAGCGTGCCCGCCAGCAATGAGCAGTTCTTC.

This clonotype came up many times. V usage is TRBV28 and J usage is TRBJ2-1; D is undetermined. Germline V gives CDR1 MDHEN, CDR2 SYDVKM. The V end lost 5 bases, the J end lost 6 bases, and 14 bases lay between the germline ends. The CDR3 has 14 residues. In DNA form, the CDR3 reads TGTGCCAGCAGTCAGGTGGGGTTGGGCAATGAGCAGTTCTTC. This sequence encodes CASSQVGLGNEQFF.

This clonotype was seen ten or more times. The V gene is TRBV4-2, the J gene TRBJ2-7; 8 positions agree with TRBD1. The CDR3 contains 15 residues. V lost 3 bases, J lost 3 bases, and 7 bases stayed unmatched. Germline V CDR1 and CDR2: LGHNA, YNFKEQ. The CDR3 DNA reads as TGTGCCAGCAGCCATTACACAGGACAGGGCTACGAGCAGTACTTC. Encoded protein: CASSHYTGQGYEQYF.

This clonotype was observed many times. The chain recombines TRBV7-9 with TRBJ1-1, with D perhaps matching TRBD1 (5 bases). This CDR3 contains 15 residues. From germline, CDR1 is SEHNR and CDR2 FQNEAQ (reference sequence). V was cut by 1 base and J by 4 bases, with 13 bases left in between. For the CDR3, the DNA is TGTGCCAGCAGCTTAGAGTTGGGGCGAGGCACTGAAGCTTTCTTT. Amino acid sequence: CASSLELGRGTEAFF.

This clonotype was seen at least ten times. The V call is TRBV27, the J call TRBJ2-1, with a weak D call TRBD2 (5 bases). This CDR3 is 13 amino acids long. Germline-derived CDR1 and CDR2 are MNHEY and SMNVEV (reference sequence). V gave up 5 bases and J gave up 15 bases, with 20 bases separating them. The CDR3 loop is CASSLTPELVSFF. CDR3 nucleotide sequence: TGTGCCAGCAGTCTGACGCCGGAACTAGTATCGTTCTTC.

This clonotype showed up many times. The V gene is TRBV14, the J gene TRBJ2-3, with 12 bases lining up with TRBD2. Germline CDR1 and CDR2: SGHDN and FVKESK. CDR3 length: 15 residues. The V gene end was trimmed by 0 bases and the J gene end by 5 bases; junction bases not matched to a gene: 0. In DNA, the CDR3 is TGTGCCAGCAGCCAAGAACTAGCGGGGGGAGATACGCAGTATTTT. Translated, it gives CASSQELAGGDTQYF.

This clonotype appeared many times. The chain employs TRBV20-1 and TRBJ2-7, with TRBD2 matching over 7 bases. The V segment lost 6 bases and the J segment 3 bases; nucleotides outside the gene matches: 5. The CDR3 sequence is 12 residues long. Germline assignment: CDR1 DFQATT and CDR2 SNEGSKA (reference sequence). CDR3 sequence: CSAVGLDYEQYF. Written as DNA, the CDR3 is TGCAGTGCCGTCGGACTAGACTACGAGCAGTACTTC.

This clonotype has ten or more counts. The chain recombines TRBV19 with TRBJ1-1; D is unresolved. Trimming removed 1 base at V and 3 bases at J, with 6 bases between. The CDR3 consists of 13 residues. CDR1 and CDR2 from the germline V gene are LNHDA and SQIVND (reference sequence). CDR3 sequence: CASSIAGDTEAFF. CDR3 bases: TGTGCCAGTAGTATAGCCGGAGACACTGAAGCTTTCTTT.

This clonotype has ten or more counts. The chain links TRBV29-1 to TRBJ2-1; 7 nucleotides match TRBD1. V was pared by 6 bases and J by 10 bases, with 12 bases of the junction left unmatched. This CDR3 is built from 13 residues. Germline lookup yields CDR1 SQVTM and CDR2 ANQGSEA. Here the CDR3 DNA reads TGCAGCGTATTAGGACAGGAAGGTCAAGAGCAGTTCTTC. As protein: CSVLGQEGQEQFF.

This clonotype has a count of ten or more. The V gene is TRBV4-3, the J gene TRBJ1-2; tentative D call: TRBD1 (6 bases). In germline, CDR1 is LGHNA, CDR2 YSLEER. V dropped 1 base and J dropped 10 bases, with 16 bases sitting between them. This CDR3 is built from 14 residues. The CDR3 protein is CASSQVRGGRDYTF. DNA of the CDR3: TGCGCCAGCAGCCAAGTCCGAGGGGGAAGGGACTACACCTTC.

There are many counts of this clonotype. This chain links TRBV27 with TRBJ1-5; 7 positions match TRBD1. V dropped 5 bases and J dropped 2; count of bases not matched to a gene: 12. Germline V gene data show CDR1 as MNHEY and CDR2 as SMNVEV (reference sequence). CDR3 length: 17 amino acids. CDR3 in amino acids: CASSRGAGGSGNQPQHF. The CDR3 DNA sequence: TGTGCCAGCAGTCGGGGGGCAGGGGGGAGCGGCAATCAGCCCCAGCATTTT.

This clonotype was recorded at least ten times. This chain uses TRBV7-9 with TRBJ2-1, with D hard to call. Trimming took 2 bases from V and 9 from J, leaving 8 bases between them. The CDR3 sequence is 12 residues long. The germline V gene has CDR1 SEHNR and CDR2 FQNEAQ (reference sequence). The CDR3 is CASSLSPFEQFF. CDR3 DNA: TGTGCCAGCAGCTTATCGCCTTTTGAGCAGTTCTTC.

Ten or more counts support this clonotype. In DNA form, the CDR3 reads TGCAGTGCTCCCGACAGGGGCTACAATGAGCAGTTCTTC. This gives the protein CSAPDRGYNEQFF. This chain uses TRBV20-1 with TRBJ2-1; 8 bases align to TRBD1. Per germline, CDR1 DFQATT and CDR2 SNEGSKA (reference sequence). With V trimmed by 5 bases and J by 3 bases, 3 bases remained unmatched. This CDR3 contains 13 residues.

This clonotype came up many times. This chain connects TRBV9 to TRBJ2-7; 9 bases are a match to TRBD1. Trimming removed 5 bases from V and 2 bases from J; junction bases left unmatched: 8. Germline CDR1 reads SGDLS; CDR2 reads YYNGEE. The CDR3 is 15 amino acids. CDR3 region: CASSTGTGTTYEQYF. The CDR3 DNA is TGTGCCAGCAGTACCGGGACAGGGACCACCTACGAGCAGTACTTC.

This clonotype was recorded at least ten times. The genes are TRBV9 and TRBJ2-3; the D is unclear. Germline values: CDR1 SGDLS, CDR2 YYNGEE. Trimming took off 0 bases at V and 4 bases at J, with 6 bases between the two ends. The CDR3 consists of 13 residues. The CDR3: CASSVGDSDTQYF. The CDR3 DNA is TGTGCCAGCAGCGTAGGTGATTCAGATACGCAGTATTTT.

This clonotype was detected ten times or more. The chain uses TRBV30 and TRBJ2-5; the D gene is possibly TRBD2 (5 bases). The CDR3 is 12 amino acids. In germline, CDR1 is GTSNPN, CDR2 SVGIG (reference sequence). The germline V and J ends were trimmed by 4 bases and 7 bases, with 13 bases remaining between them. CDR3 sequence (DNA): TGTGCCTGGAAAGAGGGTGGCGCGACCCAGTACTTC. It codes for CAWKEGGATQYF. Full variable domain (rest looked up from reference TRBV30 and TRBJ2-5): SQTIHQWPATLVQPVGSPLSLECTVEGTSNPNLYWYRQAAGRGLQLLFYSVGIGQISSEVPQNLSASRPQDRQFILSSKKLLLSDSGFYLCAWKEGGATQYFGPGTRLLVL.

In this sample, this clonotype turned up many times. J is TRBJ2-3 and V is TRBV5-1; D is unresolved. Trimming shortened V by 4 bases and J by 2 bases, and 5 bases separated the two germline ends. Per the germline V gene, CDR1 is SGHRS and CDR2 is YFSETQ. The CDR3 length is 12 residues. The CDR3 spells CASSRYTDTQYF. For the CDR3, the DNA is TGCGCCAGCAGCAGGTACACAGATACGCAGTATTTT.

This clonotype was counted at least ten times. The V and J genes are TRBV7-9 and TRBJ2-5, with TRBD1 matching over 11 bases. CDR3 size: 16 residues. V lost 6 bases and J lost 4; bases outside the gene matches: 10. CDR1 SEHNR and CDR2 FQNEAQ come from the germline V gene (reference sequence). CDR3 protein: CASRGSGTGGLETQYF. CDR3 bases: TGTGCCAGCAGGGGATCCGGGACAGGGGGTTTAGAGACCCAGTACTTC.

This clonotype was recorded at least ten times. The V gene is TRBV24-1, the J gene TRBJ1-5, with a weak D call TRBD1 (6 bases). CDR1 and CDR2 (germline): KGHDR, SFDVKD. Between the trimmed V and J ends, which lost 3 bases and 1 base, there was a span of 15 bases. This CDR3 has 17 residues. As DNA, the CDR3 is TGTGCCACCAGTGATCCACAGGGCATTGGGAGCAATCAGCCCCAGCATTTT. It translates to CATSDPQGIGSNQPQHF.

This clonotype was recorded at least ten times. The chain joins TRBV11-2 to TRBJ2-5; TRBD1 or TRBD2 may be the D gene (5 bases each). V was trimmed by 7 bases and J by 2 bases, leaving 14 bases between them. The CDR3 loop spans 14 amino acids. Per germline, CDR1 SGHAT and CDR2 FQNNGV. CDR3 bases: TGTGCCAGCATGCGAGGGGCCAAACAAGAGACCCAGTACTTC. The encoded protein is CASMRGAKQETQYF.

Many counts were recorded for this clonotype. This chain joins TRBV24-1 and TRBJ2-7; D not resolved. The CDR3 spans 13 residues. Germline CDR1 is KGHDR and CDR2 is SFDVKD. V lost 1 base and J 12 bases, leaving 15 bases between the germline ends. CDR3 nucleotides: TGTGCCACCAGTGATTTCTTCCGGATGGGTCGGTACTTC. Translated, it gives CATSDFFRMGRYF.

With regard to this clonotype: Since a much larger clone is just one base distant, this may be a read error. The CDR3 DNA follows: TGTGCCAGCAGTGACGGTCGGGGGGCCTACGAGCAGTACTTC. This translates into CASSDGRGAYEQYF. The chain has TRBV6-1 and TRBJ2-7; 7 bases fit TRBD2. From germline, CDR1 is MNHNS and CDR2 SASEGT. CDR3 length: 14 amino acids. V trimming: 3 bases; J trimming: 2 bases; junction bases outside the gene matches: 4.